This T cell receptor beta chain was profiled in a study of control samples from healthy donors and cancer patients. The CDR3 totals 14 residues. J gave up 4 bases and V 5 bases, and 9 bases lay outside the gene matches. From germline, CDR1 is SQVTM and CDR2 ANQGSEA. TCRdb's copy holds only in-frame clones and misses some; the assay was immunoSEQ multiplex PCR. The sample has 90,000 to 110,000 clones, under 90% seen once. The gene calls are TRBV29-1 and TRBJ1-1; TRBD1 matches 8 bases. The sequencing input was blood. The sequence was collected from a woman in her forties or fifties in good health. The CDR3 DNA reads as TGCAGCGTTAAGACAGGGGCTGGCGCCACTGAAGCTTTCTTT. Protein: CSVKTGAGATEAFF.